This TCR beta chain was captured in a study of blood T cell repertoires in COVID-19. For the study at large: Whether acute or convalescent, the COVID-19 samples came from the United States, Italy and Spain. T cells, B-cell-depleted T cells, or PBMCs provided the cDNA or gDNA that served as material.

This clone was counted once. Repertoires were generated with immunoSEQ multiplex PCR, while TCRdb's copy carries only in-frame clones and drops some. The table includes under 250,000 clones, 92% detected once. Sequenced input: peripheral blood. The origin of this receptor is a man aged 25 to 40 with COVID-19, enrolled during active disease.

CDR3 coding DNA: TGTGCCAGCGCTTACCGATCAACAGGGGAATGGGAGCAGTACTTC. It codes for CASAYRSTGEWEQYF. The V and J genes are TRBV28 and TRBJ2-7, with 7 positions matching TRBD1. CDR1 is MDHEN, CDR2 SYDVKM, per germline. The CDR3 sequence is 15 residues long. J gave up 7 bases and V 8 bases, and 17 bases lay outside the gene matches.